The sequence of this T cell receptor beta chain was determined in a study of glioma-infiltrating T cells. Amplification of TCR alpha and beta CDR3 regions from RNA used iRepertoire nested multiplex PCR. Input was 100-400 ng of tissue mRNA or PBMC total RNA. MiXCR was run by TCRdb on the multiplex PCR reads, yielding one entry per CDR3 protein. The table includes roughly 130,000 distinct CDR3 sequences, around 25% detected once. Study-wide points: Tissue and blood shared very few CDR3 sequences. Tissue-blood divergence was below expectation in non-neoplastic patients, above in gliomas.

This CDR3 contains 12 residues. In germline, CDR1 is DFQATT, CDR2 SNEGSKA (reference sequence). V was pared by 3 bases and J by 5 bases, with 8 bases between. Ten or more counts support this clonotype. The antigen is not known. The specimen sequenced was glioma tissue, nonneoplastic brain tissue, or PBMCs (not recorded which). V gene TRBV20-1 combines with J gene TRBJ1-5, with D tentatively TRBD1 (5 bases). The TCR comes from a human donor with low-grade glioma or glioblastoma, undergoing nonglioma brain surgery, or in good health (not recorded which). The CDR3 DNA reads TGCAGTGCTAGCAGGGCCTATCAGCCCCAGCATTTT. Translating gives CSASRAYQPQHF.